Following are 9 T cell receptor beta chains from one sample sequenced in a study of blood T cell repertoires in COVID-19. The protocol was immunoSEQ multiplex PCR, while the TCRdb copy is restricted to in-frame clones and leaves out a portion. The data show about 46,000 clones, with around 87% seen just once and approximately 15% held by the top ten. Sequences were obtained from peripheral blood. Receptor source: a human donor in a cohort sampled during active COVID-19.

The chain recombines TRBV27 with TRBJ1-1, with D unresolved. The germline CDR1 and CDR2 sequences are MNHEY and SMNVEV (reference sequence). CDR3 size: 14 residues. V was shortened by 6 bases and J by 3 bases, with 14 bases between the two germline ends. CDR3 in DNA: TGTGCCAGCAGCCTCGGGGTTGTACACACTGAAGCTTTCTTT. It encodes CASSLGVVHTEAFF.

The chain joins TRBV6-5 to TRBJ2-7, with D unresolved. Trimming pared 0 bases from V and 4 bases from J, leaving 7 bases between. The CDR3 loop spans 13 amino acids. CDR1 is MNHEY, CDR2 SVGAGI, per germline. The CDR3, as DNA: TGTGCCAGCAGTTACTCTAGCCTTTACGAGCAGTACTTC. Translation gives CASSYSSLYEQYF.

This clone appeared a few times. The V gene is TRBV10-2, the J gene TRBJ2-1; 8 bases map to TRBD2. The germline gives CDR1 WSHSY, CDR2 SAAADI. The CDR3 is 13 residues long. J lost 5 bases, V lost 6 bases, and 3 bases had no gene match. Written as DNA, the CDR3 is TGCGCCAGCAGCGCGGGAGGTAACAATGAGCAGTTCTTC. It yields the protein CASSAGGNNEQFF.

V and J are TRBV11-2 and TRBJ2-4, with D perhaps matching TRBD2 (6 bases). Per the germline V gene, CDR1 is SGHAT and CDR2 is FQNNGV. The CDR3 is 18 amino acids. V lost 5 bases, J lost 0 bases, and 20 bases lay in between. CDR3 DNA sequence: TGTGCCAGCAGCCCCCACGGTCGTGCGGGACTAGCCAAAAACATTCAGTACTTC. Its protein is CASSPHGRAGLAKNIQYF.

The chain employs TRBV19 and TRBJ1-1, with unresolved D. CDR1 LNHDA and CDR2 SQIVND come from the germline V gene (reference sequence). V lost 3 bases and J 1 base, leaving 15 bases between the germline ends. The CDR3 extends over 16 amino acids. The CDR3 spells CASSIGLSIENTEAFF. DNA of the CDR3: TGTGCCAGTAGTATTGGACTGTCTATCGAGAACACTGAAGCTTTCTTT.

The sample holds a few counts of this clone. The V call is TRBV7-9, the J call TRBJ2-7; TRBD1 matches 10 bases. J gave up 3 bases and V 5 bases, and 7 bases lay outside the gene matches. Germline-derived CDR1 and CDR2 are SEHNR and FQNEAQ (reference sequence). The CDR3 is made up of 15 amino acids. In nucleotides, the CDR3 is TGTGCCAGCAGCGAGGGGACAGGGGAAATCTACGAGCAGTACTTC. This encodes CASSEGTGEIYEQYF. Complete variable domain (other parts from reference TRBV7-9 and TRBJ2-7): DTGVSQNPRHKITKRGQNVTFRCDPISEHNRLYWYRQTLGQGPEFLTYFQNEAQLEKSRLLSDRFSAERPKGSFSTLEIQRTEQGDSAMYLCASSEGTGEIYEQYFGPGTRLTVT.

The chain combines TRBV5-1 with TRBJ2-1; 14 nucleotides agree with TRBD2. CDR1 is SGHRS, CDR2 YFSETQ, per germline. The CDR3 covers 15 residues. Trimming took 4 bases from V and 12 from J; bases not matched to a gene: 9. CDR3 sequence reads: CASSPGLAGAAGQFF. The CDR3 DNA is TGCGCCAGCAGCCCGGGACTAGCGGGAGCAGCGGGGCAGTTCTTC.

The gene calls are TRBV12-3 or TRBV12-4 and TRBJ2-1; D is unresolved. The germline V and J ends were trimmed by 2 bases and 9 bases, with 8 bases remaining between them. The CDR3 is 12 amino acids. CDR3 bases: TGTGCCAGCAGTTTAATCCACACTGAGCAGTTCTTC. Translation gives CASSLIHTEQFF.

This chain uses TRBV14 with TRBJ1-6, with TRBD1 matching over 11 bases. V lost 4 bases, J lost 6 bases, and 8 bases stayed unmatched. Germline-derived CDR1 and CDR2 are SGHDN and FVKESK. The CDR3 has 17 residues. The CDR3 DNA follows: TGTGCCAGCAGCCCCCGGGACAGGGGGTCGTTTAATTCACCCCTCCACTTT. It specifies CASSPRDRGSFNSPLHF.